The clone carrying this T cell receptor (beta chain) appeared a few times. Its antigen is as yet unknown. These data come from a study of response to subunit inactivated influenza vaccine. Each CDR3 protein is one row after TCRdb ran MiXCR on the RT-PCR reads. The sample yields more than 550,000 distinct CDR3 sequences, approximately 12% seen once. Findings of the study overall: The authors suggested that every seasonal influenza vaccination recruits few new T cells.

The input for sequencing was PBMCs from blood, taken on the day of vaccination. The TCR comes from a man aged 45-65 years who received an inactivated influenza vaccine.

CDR3: CASSPGTAGIGQYF. The CDR3 nucleotides read TGCGCCAGCAGCCCCGGGACAGCGGGTATCGGGCAGTACTTC. The chain links TRBV5-1 to TRBJ2-7, with D perhaps TRBD1 (7 bases). This CDR3 has 14 residues. Trimming took off 4 bases at V and 9 bases at J, with 20 bases between the two ends. Looked up from germline, CDR1 is SGHRS and CDR2 is YFSETQ.